This T cell receptor beta chain was recovered during a study of blood T cell repertoires in COVID-19. About the study: The study drew acute and convalescent COVID-19 samples from the United States, Italy and Spain. T cells, B-cell-depleted T cells, or PBMCs provided the cDNA or gDNA that served as material.

Authors' methods: Researchers report that nucleated cell counts were estimated from reference gene primer amplification. Clones were sequenced by immunoSEQ multiplex PCR, and TCRdb holds only the in-frame ones, with some missing. V, J and clone size are those of that table, while D and trimming were read from the DNA. The table has roughly 200,000 clones, almost 85% seen once; the top ten hold 5% to 6.5%. Per the germline V gene, CDR1 is GTSNPN and CDR2 is SVGIG (reference sequence). Trimming stripped 0 bases from V and 4 bases from J, with 6 bases between. The CDR3 totals 12 residues. Sequenced input: peripheral blood. The receptor comes from a woman in her 70s with active or convalescent COVID-19. The J gene is TRBJ2-5, the V gene TRBV30, with D maybe TRBD2 (5 bases). The CDR3 region has the DNA TGTGCCTGGAGTGTACTAGTAGAGACCCAGTACTTC. This sequence encodes CAWSVLVETQYF.